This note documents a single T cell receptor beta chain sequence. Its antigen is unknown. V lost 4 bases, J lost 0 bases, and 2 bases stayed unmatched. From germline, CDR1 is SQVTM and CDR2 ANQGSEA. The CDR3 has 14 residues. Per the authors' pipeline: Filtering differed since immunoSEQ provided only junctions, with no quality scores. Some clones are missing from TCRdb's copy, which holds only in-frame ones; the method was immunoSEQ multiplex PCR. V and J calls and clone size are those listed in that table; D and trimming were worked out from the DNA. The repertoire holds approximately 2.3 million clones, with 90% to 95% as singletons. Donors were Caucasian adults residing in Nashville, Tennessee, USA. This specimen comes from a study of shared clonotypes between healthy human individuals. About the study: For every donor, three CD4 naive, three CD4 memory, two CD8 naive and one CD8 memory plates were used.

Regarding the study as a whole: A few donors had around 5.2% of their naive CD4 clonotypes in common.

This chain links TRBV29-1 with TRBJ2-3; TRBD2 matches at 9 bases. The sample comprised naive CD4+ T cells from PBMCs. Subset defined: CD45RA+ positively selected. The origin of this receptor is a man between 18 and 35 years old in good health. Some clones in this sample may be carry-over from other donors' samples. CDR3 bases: TGCAGCGTTGGGACTAGCGCAAGCACAGATACGCAGTATTTT. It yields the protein CSVGTSASTDTQYF.